This T cell receptor beta chain was identified in a study of OX40 agonist ivuxolimab in advanced cancers. Study-wide background: Cohort: 75% to 90% men, mean age around 60, aged about 20 to 90. It was permissible to have had prior anti-PD-1, anti-PD-L1 or anti-CTLA-4 therapy, and 40% had some.

General study results and limits: CD8+ T cells averaged more expanded clones than CD4+. CD4+ and CD8+ blood T cells expanded clonally by week 6 at 0.1 to 3.0 mg/kg.

Concerning this clone itself: Its antigen is not known.

The assay was immunoSEQ multiplex PCR, and TCRdb's table has in-frame clones only and misses some. The sample lists about 61,000 clones, about 88% occurring once. CDR3 length: 14 amino acids. V gave up 7 bases and J gave up 0 bases, with 12 bases separating them. CDR1 is MNHNS, CDR2 SASEGT, per germline. This chain joins TRBV6-1 and TRBJ1-1; a weak D match, TRBD1 (5 bases). This sequence was found in an adult with an advanced solid tumor such as melanoma, head and neck, liver or kidney cancer. Here the sequenced sample was CD4+ or CD8+ T cells sorted from blood, taken in a trial of the OX40 agonist ivuxolimab. CDR3 loop: CASNRQTLNTEAFF. The CDR3, as DNA: TGTGCCAGCAACAGGCAGACCTTGAACACTGAAGCTTTCTTT.